The rows below give T cell receptor beta chains drawn from one sample of a study of cytomegalovirus exposure and HLA in healthy donors. The protocol was immunoSEQ multiplex PCR, while the TCRdb copy is restricted to in-frame clones and leaves out a portion. The sample carries around 150,000 clones, 75% to 80% recorded once. The sequencing sample was made of PBMCs. These receptors were collected from a male donor in good health and CMV-seronegative. The CDR3 runs from the conserved cysteine through the conserved F or W. The D gene is left open where the match is weak. The size of a clone is reported for some rows only, either as once, few or many, or as a class for expanded clones.

j_gene,abundance,v_gene,d_gene,CDR3aa,CDR3nt
TRBJ2-3,.,TRBV7-2,TRBD1,CASSSKTGGTQYF,TGTGCCAGCAGCTCGAAGACAGGGGGAACGCAGTATTTT
TRBJ1-5,.,TRBV7-2,TRBD1,CASSGWNRGHNQPQHF,TGTGCCAGCAGCGGGTGGAACAGGGGACACAATCAGCCCCAGCATTTT
TRBJ1-1,few,TRBV7-2,.,CASSIRTGQYTEAFF,TGTGCCAGCAGCATCAGGACTGGCCAGTACACTGAAGCTTTCTTT
TRBJ2-5,.,TRBV7-6,TRBD1,CASSSGQGAETQYF,TGTGCCAGCAGCTCAGGACAGGGTGCAGAGACCCAGTACTTC
TRBJ2-7,.,TRBV6-5,.,CASSYGSASYEQYF,TGTGCCAGCAGTTACGGCAGCGCCTCCTACGAGCAGTACTTC
TRBJ1-2,once,TRBV5-8,TRBD1,CASIKGTGYGYTF,TGTGCCAGCATCAAAGGGACAGGCTATGGCTACACCTTC
TRBJ1-2,.,TRBV25-1,.,CASRGLDYGYTF,TGTGCCAGCAGGGGACTGGACTATGGCTACACCTTC
TRBJ2-3,once,TRBV4-3,TRBD2,CASSQGTSASTDTQYF,TGCGCCAGCAGCCAAGGCACTAGCGCCAGCACAGATACGCAGTATTTT
TRBJ1-2,.,TRBV27,TRBD1,CASSSTRTGVGYTF,TGTGCCAGCAGTTCCACCCGGACAGGGGTTGGCTACACCTTC
TRBJ1-3,.,TRBV19,TRBD1,CASSPRQGSSGNTIYF,TGTGCCAGTAGTCCACGACAGGGATCCTCTGGAAACACCATATATTTT
TRBJ2-5,.,TRBV29-1,.,CSATKESGETQYF,TGCAGCGCCACCAAGGAGTCCGGAGAGACCCAGTACTTC
TRBJ1-2,few,TRBV19,.,CASSPQRGRTWINYGYTF,TGTGCCAGTAGTCCCCAGCGGGGGAGAACCTGGATTAACTATGGCTACACCTTC
TRBJ1-4,.,TRBV7-3,.,CASSLNGESEKLFF,TGTGCCAGCAGCTTAAACGGTGAATCTGAAAAACTGTTTTTT
TRBJ1-4,.,TRBV28,TRBD1,CASISDRGVEKLFF,TGTGCCAGCATTTCGGACAGGGGGGTTGAAAAACTGTTTTTT
TRBJ1-5,.,TRBV19,.,CASSATDSYSNQPQHF,TGTGCCAGTAGTGCAACCGACAGCTATAGCAATCAGCCCCAGCATTTT
TRBJ2-3,.,TRBV10-3,TRBD2,CAISDRTSASTQYF,TGTGCCATCAGTGATCGGACTAGCGCCTCTACGCAGTATTTT
TRBJ2-2,.,TRBV15,.,CATSRDGAGLTGELFF,TGTGCCACCAGCAGAGATGGAGCGGGTCTGACCGGGGAGCTGTTTTTT
TRBJ1-4,.,TRBV19,.,CASTPGGFANEKLFF,TGTGCCAGTACCCCCGGGGGTTTCGCTAATGAAAAACTGTTTTTT
TRBJ1-5,.,TRBV7-2,.,CASSLEFGGSQPQHF,TGTGCCAGCAGCTTAGAGTTCGGGGGGAGTCAGCCCCAGCATTTT
TRBJ2-5,.,TRBV7-8,.,CASSLGGTTGTQYF,TGTGCCAGCAGCTTAGGAGGGACAACTGGGACCCAGTACTTC
TRBJ1-1,.,TRBV7-9,TRBD1,CASSSQGVITEAFF,TGTGCCAGCAGTTCCCAGGGGGTGATCACTGAAGCTTTCTTT
TRBJ1-2,.,TRBV19,TRBD1,CASSMVGQGSPTNYGYTF,TGTGCCAGTAGTATGGTGGGACAGGGATCCCCAACTAACTATGGCTACACCTTC
TRBJ2-3,.,TRBV7-3,TRBD2,CASSPTGASGSRADTQYF,TGTGCCAGCAGCCCGACTGGGGCTAGCGGGAGTAGGGCAGATACGCAGTATTTT
TRBJ1-6,once,TRBV7-9,TRBD1,CASSSRDSVNSPLHF,TGTGCCAGCAGCTCCCGGGACAGCGTGAATTCACCCCTCCACTTT
TRBJ1-5,.,TRBV6-5,.,CASKTGGPNQPQHF,TGTGCCAGCAAGACGGGGGGGCCTAATCAGCCCCAGCATTTT
TRBJ1-1,few,TRBV18,TRBD1,CASSPAGGTEAFF,TGTGCCAGCTCACCGGCAGGGGGCACTGAAGCTTTCTTT
TRBJ2-2,.,TRBV11-2,TRBD1,CASRDRVGNTGELFF,TGTGCCAGCAGGGACAGGGTGGGGAACACCGGGGAGCTGTTTTTT
TRBJ1-4,.,TRBV30,TRBD1,CAWTRGTGREKLFF,TGTGCCTGGACAAGGGGGACAGGAAGAGAAAAACTGTTTTTT
TRBJ1-2,.,TRBV14,TRBD1,CASSLQGADGYGYTF,TGTGCCAGCAGCCTACAGGGGGCAGATGGCTATGGCTACACCTTC
TRBJ1-2,.,TRBV7-2,TRBD1,CASSTGQVYGYTF,TGTGCCAGCAGCACGGGACAGGTCTATGGCTACACCTTC
TRBJ1-4,few,TRBV7-9,.,CSSSSTGFNEKLFF,TGTTCCAGCAGCTCCACAGGGTTCAATGAAAAACTGTTTTTT
TRBJ1-2,few,TRBV7-9,TRBD1,CSSHTGGAGGYTF,TGTTCCAGCCATACAGGGGGCGCGGGTGGCTACACCTTC
TRBJ1-1,.,TRBV25-1,TRBD1,CASSVIFGTGDTEAFF,TGTGCCAGCAGTGTAATATTTGGGACAGGGGACACTGAAGCTTTCTTT
TRBJ2-1,.,TRBV5-1,.,CASSPGTPGDEQFF,TGCGCCAGCAGCCCCGGGACGCCAGGGGATGAGCAGTTCTTC
TRBJ1-2,.,TRBV18,.,CASSPAGKGDYGYTF,TGTGCCAGCTCTCCGGCGGGAAAAGGCGACTATGGCTACACCTTC
TRBJ1-1,.,TRBV7-9,.,CASSSLGSRTEAFF,TGTGCCAGCAGCTCCCTTGGATCGAGGACTGAAGCTTTCTTT
TRBJ2-3,.,TRBV7-6,.,CASSSTGSTDTQYF,TGTGCCAGCAGCTCCACAGGGAGCACAGATACGCAGTATTTT
TRBJ1-2,.,TRBV30,.,CAWSVRGMEGYTF,TGTGCCTGGAGTGTACGAGGGATGGAGGGCTACACCTTC
TRBJ1-1,.,TRBV25-1,TRBD1,CASREQGRYTEAFF,TGTGCCAGCAGGGAACAGGGGAGATACACTGAAGCTTTCTTT